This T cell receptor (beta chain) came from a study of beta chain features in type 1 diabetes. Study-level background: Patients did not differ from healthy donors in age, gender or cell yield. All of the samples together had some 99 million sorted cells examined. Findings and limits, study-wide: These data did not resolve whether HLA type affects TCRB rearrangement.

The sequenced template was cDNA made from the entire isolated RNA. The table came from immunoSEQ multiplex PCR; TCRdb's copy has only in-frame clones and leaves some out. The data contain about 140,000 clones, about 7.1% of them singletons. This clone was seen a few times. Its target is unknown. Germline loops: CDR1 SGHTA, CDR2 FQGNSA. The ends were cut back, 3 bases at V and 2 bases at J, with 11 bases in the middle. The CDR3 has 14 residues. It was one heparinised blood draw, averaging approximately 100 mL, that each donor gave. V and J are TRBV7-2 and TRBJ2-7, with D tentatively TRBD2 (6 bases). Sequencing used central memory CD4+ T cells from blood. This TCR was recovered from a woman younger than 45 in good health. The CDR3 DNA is TGTGCCAGCAGCTTCACGGCGGGAACCTACGAGCAGTACTTC. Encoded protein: CASSFTAGTYEQYF. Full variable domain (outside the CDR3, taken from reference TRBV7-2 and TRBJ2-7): GAGVSQSPSNKVTEKGKDVELRCDPISGHTALYWYRQSLGQGLEFLIYFQGNSAPDKSGLPSDRFSAERTGGSVSTLTIQRTQQEDSAVYLCASSFTAGTYEQYFGPGTRLTVT.